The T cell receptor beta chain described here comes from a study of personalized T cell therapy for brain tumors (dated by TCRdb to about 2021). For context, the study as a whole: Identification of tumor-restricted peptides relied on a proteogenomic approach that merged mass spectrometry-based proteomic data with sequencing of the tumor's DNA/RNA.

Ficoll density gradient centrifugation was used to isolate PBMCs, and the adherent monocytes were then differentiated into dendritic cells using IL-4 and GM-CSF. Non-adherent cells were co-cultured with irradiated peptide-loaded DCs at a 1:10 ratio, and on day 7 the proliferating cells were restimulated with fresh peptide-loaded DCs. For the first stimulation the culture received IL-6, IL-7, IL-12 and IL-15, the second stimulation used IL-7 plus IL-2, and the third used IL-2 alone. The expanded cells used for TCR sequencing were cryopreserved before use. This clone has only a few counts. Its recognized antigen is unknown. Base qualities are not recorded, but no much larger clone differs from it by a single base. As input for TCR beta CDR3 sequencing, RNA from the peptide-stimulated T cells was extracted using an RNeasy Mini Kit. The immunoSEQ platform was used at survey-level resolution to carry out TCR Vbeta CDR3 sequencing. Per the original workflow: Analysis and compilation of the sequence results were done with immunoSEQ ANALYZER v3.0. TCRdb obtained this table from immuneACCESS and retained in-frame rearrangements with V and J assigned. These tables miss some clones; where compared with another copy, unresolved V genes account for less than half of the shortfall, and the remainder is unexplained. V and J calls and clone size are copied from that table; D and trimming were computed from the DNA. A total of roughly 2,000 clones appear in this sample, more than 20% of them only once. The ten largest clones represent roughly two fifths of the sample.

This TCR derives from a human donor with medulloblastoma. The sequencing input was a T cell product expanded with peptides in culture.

The DNA reads as follows: TGTGCTAGTGGTTTGAAACAGCCCCAGCATTTT. Its coded protein is CASGLKQPQHF. Here the chain combines TRBV12-5 and TRBJ1-5, with the D segment identity uncertain. Via the germline V gene, CDR1 is LGHNT and CDR2 FRNRAP. Reading from cysteine to phenylalanine, the CDR3 counts 11 amino acids. Here the CDR3 DNA is all that survives: 33 bases in frame from base 1. Deletion took 2 bases off V and 7 bases off J, with a span of 3 bases between the germline ends.